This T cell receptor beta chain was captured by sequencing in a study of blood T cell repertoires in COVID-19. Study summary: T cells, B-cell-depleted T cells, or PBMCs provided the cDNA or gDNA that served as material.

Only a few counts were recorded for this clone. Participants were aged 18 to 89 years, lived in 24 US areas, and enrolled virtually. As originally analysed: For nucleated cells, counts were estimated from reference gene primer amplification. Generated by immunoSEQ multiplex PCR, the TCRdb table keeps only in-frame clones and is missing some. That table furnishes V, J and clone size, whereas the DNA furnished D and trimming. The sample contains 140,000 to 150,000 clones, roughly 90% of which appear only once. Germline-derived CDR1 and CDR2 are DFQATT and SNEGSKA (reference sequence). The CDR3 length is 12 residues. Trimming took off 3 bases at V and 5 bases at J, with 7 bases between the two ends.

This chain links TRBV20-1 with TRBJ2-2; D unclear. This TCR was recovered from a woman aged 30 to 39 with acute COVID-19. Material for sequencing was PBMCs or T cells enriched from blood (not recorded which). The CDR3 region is CSASPRTGELFF. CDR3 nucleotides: TGCAGTGCTAGTCCCCGGACCGGGGAGCTGTTTTTT.